The 26 T cell receptor beta chains reported below all come from one sample, sequenced in a study of T cell responses to AZD1222 COVID-19 vaccine. Data came from immunoSEQ multiplex PCR; TCRdb stores just in-frame clones and leaves some out. The sample has 200,000 to 250,000 clones, about 94% seen once. The input for sequencing was peripheral blood, taken 28 days after the second dose of the MenACWY control vaccine. These receptors came from an adult who received the MenACWY meningococcal vaccine as a control.

The chain carries TRBV28 and TRBJ2-5; no clear D. V gave up 2 bases and J gave up 5 bases, with 12 bases separating them. Germline loops: CDR1 MDHEN, CDR2 SYDVKM. This CDR3 has 14 residues. The CDR3 spells CASSLGGSTETQYF. The CDR3, as DNA: TGTGCCAGCAGTTTAGGTGGATCTACCGAGACCCAGTACTTC. The variable domain in full, completed from reference TRBV28 and TRBJ2-5, reads DVKVTQSSRYLVKRTGEKVFLECVQDMDHENMFWYRQDPGLGLRLIYFSYDVKMKEKGDIPEGYSVSREKKERFSLILESASTNQTSMYLCASSLGGSTETQYFGPGTRLLVL.

The chain employs TRBV7-9 and TRBJ2-7, with D possibly being TRBD2 (7 bases). Germline V lookup: CDR1 SEHNR, CDR2 FQNEAQ (reference sequence). The CDR3 is 15 residues long. The ends were cut back, 5 bases at V and 4 bases at J, with 18 bases in the middle. The CDR3 DNA reads TGTGCCAGCAGCATCGGGGAGGGGGTCTATTACGAGCAGTACTTC. Its translation: CASSIGEGVYYEQYF.

The chain combines TRBV13 with TRBJ2-7; a possible D gene is TRBD1 (5 bases). The germline CDR1 and CDR2 sequences are PRHDT and FYEKMQ (reference sequence). V was cut by 5 bases and J by 2 bases, with 13 bases left in between. The CDR3 is 14 residues long. CDR3 sequence: CASSQGNRPYEQYF. In DNA form, the CDR3 reads TGTGCCAGCAGCCAAGGGAACAGGCCCTACGAGCAGTACTTC.

V and J are TRBV5-1 and TRBJ1-2; D is unclear. V lost 0 bases, J lost 6 bases, and 9 bases lay in between. The germline gives CDR1 SGHRS, CDR2 YFSETQ. The CDR3 extends over 13 amino acids. In nucleotides, the CDR3 is TGCGCCAGCAGCTTGGCCGAGGGAGATGGCTACACCTTC. Its protein is CASSLAEGDGYTF.

J is TRBJ2-7 and V is TRBV5-6; the match to TRBD1 covers 7 bases. Germline trimming cut 5 bases from V and 10 bases from J; bases unmatched to any gene: 15. Germline V lookup: CDR1 SGHDT, CDR2 YYEEEE. The CDR3 is 14 amino acids. CDR3 amino acids: CASSQGTALNRQYF. As DNA, the CDR3 is TGTGCCAGCAGTCAGGGGACAGCGTTGAATCGCCAGTACTTC.

The chain has TRBV7-9 and TRBJ2-1; D might be TRBD2 (5 bases). CDR1 SEHNR and CDR2 FQNEAQ come from the germline V gene (reference sequence). The CDR3 has 15 amino acids. V was cut by 0 bases and J by 5 bases, with 11 bases left in between. This CDR3 is CASSLAPSGDNEQFF. The CDR3 DNA sequence: TGTGCCAGCAGCTTAGCGCCCTCCGGGGACAATGAGCAGTTCTTC.

The gene calls are TRBV7-2 and TRBJ1-1; the D is unclear. CDR1 and CDR2 (germline): SGHTA, FQGNSA. This CDR3 has 13 residues. Trimming removed 5 bases at V and 5 bases at J, with 12 bases between. Here the CDR3 DNA reads TGTGCCAGCAGCCCTCGACGGAAAACTGAAGCTTTCTTT. Protein: CASSPRRKTEAFF.

This chain links TRBV5-8 with TRBJ2-7; D unresolved. The V end was cut by 4 bases, the J end by 0 bases, with 2 bases between. CDR1 is SGHTS, CDR2 YDEGEE, per germline. The CDR3 is made up of 11 amino acids. CDR3 region: CASSASYEQYF. The CDR3 DNA sequence: TGTGCCAGCAGCGCCTCCTACGAGCAGTACTTC. Based on the CDR3 plus reference TRBV5-8 and TRBJ2-7, the full variable domain is EAGVTQSPTHLIKTRGQQATLRCSPISGHTSVYWYQQALGLGLQFLLWYDEGEERNRGNFPPRFSGRQFPNYSSELNVNALELEDSALYLCASSASYEQYFGPGTRLTVT.

V gene TRBV12-3 or TRBV12-4 combines with J gene TRBJ2-3; D is uncertain. The CDR3 covers 13 residues. The V and J ends lost 2 bases and 5 bases respectively, with 8 bases between them. CDR3: CASSLTPGDTQYF. The CDR3 DNA reads as TGTGCCAGCAGTTTAACTCCTGGAGATACGCAGTATTTT.

A single count supports this clone. This sequence joins TRBV19 and TRBJ1-6, with no clear D. CDR1 is LNHDA, CDR2 SQIVND, per germline (reference sequence). The CDR3 runs 14 residues. Trimming took 8 bases from V and 7 from J, leaving 15 bases between them. The CDR3 DNA follows: TGTGCCAGTCGCCAGAAGCTACAGAATTCACCCCTCCACTTT. Protein product: CASRQKLQNSPLHF.

The chain couples TRBV30 to TRBJ2-5, with 8 bases that match TRBD2. CDR1 and CDR2 (germline): GTSNPN, SVGIG (reference sequence). After removal of 7 bases from V and 5 bases from J, the junction contained 9 bases not matched to a gene. The length of the CDR3 is 13 residues. The CDR3 region is CASGAGGSETQYF. The CDR3, as DNA: TGTGCCTCGGGTGCGGGGGGCAGCGAGACCCAGTACTTC.

The gene calls are TRBV7-3 and TRBJ2-3; D may be TRBD2 (6 bases). This CDR3 contains 16 residues. V was trimmed by 0 bases and J by 5 bases, leaving 15 bases between them. Germline lookup yields CDR1 SGHTA and CDR2 FQGTGA. CDR3: CASSLTPTRLQDTQYF. In DNA, the CDR3 is TGTGCCAGCAGCTTAACGCCGACTAGGTTGCAAGATACGCAGTATTTT. Together with reference TRBV7-3 and TRBJ2-3, the CDR3 gives the full variable domain: GAGVSQTPSNKVTEKGKYVELRCDPISGHTALYWYRQSLGQGPEFLIYFQGTGAADDSGLPNDRFFAVRPEGSVSTLKIQRTERGDSAVYLCASSLTPTRLQDTQYFGPGTRLTVL.

The chain recombines TRBV7-6 with TRBJ2-1; TRBD1 is a possible D gene (6 bases). Trimming shortened V by 5 bases and J by 2 bases, and 10 bases separated the two germline ends. Germline assignment: CDR1 SGHVS and CDR2 FNYEAQ. CDR3 length: 14 amino acids. CDR3 region: CASSIRDTYNEQFF. The CDR3 region has the DNA TGTGCCAGCAGCATACGGGACACCTACAATGAGCAGTTCTTC.

CDR3 sequence (DNA): TGTGCCAGCATAGTCACTAGCGGGGACTACGAGCAGTACTTC. It is translated as CASIVTSGDYEQYF. The chain is built from TRBV2 and TRBJ2-7; 10 nucleotides agree with TRBD2. The CDR3 covers 14 residues. V was pared by 7 bases and J by 3 bases, with 6 bases of the junction left unmatched. Germline-derived CDR1 and CDR2 are SNHLY and FYNNEI.

The chain uses TRBV6-5 and TRBJ2-3, with 11 bases that match TRBD1. The CDR3 spans 13 residues. Germline loops: CDR1 MNHEY, CDR2 SVGAGI. The V and J ends lost 7 bases and 4 bases, in that order; junction bases with no gene match: 1. The CDR3 is CASTGQGADTQYF. CDR3 nucleotides: TGTGCCAGCACGGGACAGGGGGCAGATACGCAGTATTTT.

The chain couples TRBV27 to TRBJ2-7; 7 nucleotides line up with TRBD2. CDR3 length: 12 residues. Germline values: CDR1 MNHEY, CDR2 SMNVEV (reference sequence). Trimming took 8 bases from V and 7 from J; bases not matched to a gene: 8. CDR3 in amino acids: CASAREGREQYF. The CDR3 region has the DNA TGTGCCAGCGCGAGGGAGGGAAGAGAGCAGTACTTC.

The chain recombines TRBV3-1 (or the pseudogene TRBV3-2) with TRBJ1-1, with TRBD1 as a possible D gene (5 bases). Trimming pared 5 bases from V and 11 bases from J, leaving 18 bases between. Germline CDR1 is LGHDT and CDR2 is YNNKEL (reference sequence). The CDR3 sequence is 13 residues long. The chain's CDR3 is CASSDRDPERAFF. The CDR3, as DNA: TGTGCCAGCAGCGACCGGGACCCCGAGCGGGCTTTCTTT.

V usage is TRBV19 and J usage is TRBJ2-5, with 7 bases matching TRBD1. This CDR3 is built from 13 residues. V was clipped by 8 bases and J by 5 bases; unmatched bases: 8. Germline CDR1 reads LNHDA; CDR2 reads SQIVND (reference sequence). DNA for the CDR3: TGTGCCAGTGTTGACAGGGTCGGGGAGACCCAGTACTTC. Its protein product is CASVDRVGETQYF.

The V call is TRBV19, the J call TRBJ2-6; D might be TRBD2 (5 bases). Trimming pared 7 bases from V and 1 base from J, leaving 14 bases between. CDR3 length: 16 amino acids. Germline loops: CDR1 LNHDA, CDR2 SQIVND (reference sequence). CDR3 DNA: TGTGCCAGTAACCCATCCTGGAGGTCTGGGGCCAACGTCCTGACTTTC. As protein: CASNPSWRSGANVLTF.

CDR3 sequence: CASSESGLAGGNYEQYF. DNA for the CDR3: TGCGCCAGCAGTGAGTCGGGACTAGCGGGGGGGAACTACGAGCAGTACTTC. The V gene is TRBV10-1, the J gene TRBJ2-7; 16 bases map to TRBD2. Germline loops: CDR1 WNHNN, CDR2 SYGVQD (reference sequence). This CDR3 comprises 17 residues. The V segment lost 0 bases and the J segment 3 bases; nucleotides outside the gene matches: 2.

The V call is TRBV5-4, the J call TRBJ2-1, with D possibly being TRBD2 (7 bases). V shed 0 bases and J shed 9 bases, with 13 bases lying between them. This CDR3 contains 14 residues. Germline V gene data show CDR1 as SGHNT and CDR2 as YYREEE (reference sequence). In nucleotides, the CDR3 is TGTGCCAGCAGCTTGGTAGGGGGGGGCTTTGAGCAGTTCTTC. It codes for CASSLVGGGFEQFF.

The rearrangement uses TRBV9 and TRBJ1-3; 7 nucleotides match TRBD1. This CDR3 spans 19 amino acids. Germline CDR1 reads SGDLS; CDR2 reads YYNGEE. Trimming cost V 4 bases and J 1 base; bases outside gene matches: 17. The CDR3 region has the DNA TGTGCCAGCAGCCTAAAGGGAGATACAGGGGATGCTTCTGGAAACACCATATATTTT. Protein product: CASSLKGDTGDASGNTIYF. The full variable domain, its missing parts supplied by reference TRBV9 and TRBJ1-3, is DSGVTQTPKHLITATGQRVTLRCSPRSGDLSVYWYQQSLDQGLQFLIQYYNGEERAKGNILERFSAQQFPDLHSELNLSSLELGDSALYFCASSLKGDTGDASGNTIYFGEGSWLTVV.

This clone is a singleton in its sample. The V and J genes are TRBV12-3 or TRBV12-4 and TRBJ2-7, with D unclear. The CDR3 covers 12 residues. The V gene lost 0 bases and the J gene lost 7 bases, with 7 bases spanning the gap. The CDR3 reads CASSLALNEQYF. CDR3 coding DNA: TGTGCCAGCAGTTTAGCCCTGAATGAGCAGTACTTC.

The chain carries TRBV5-1 and TRBJ1-3, with D uncertain. In germline, CDR1 is SGHRS, CDR2 YFSETQ. Trimming cost V 2 bases and J 0 bases, with 6 bases left between them. CDR3 length equals 14 residues. The CDR3 loop is CASSFEGSGNTIYF. For the CDR3, the DNA is TGCGCCAGCAGCTTCGAGGGCTCTGGAAACACCATATATTTT. Full variable domain (remainder filled in from reference TRBV5-1 and TRBJ1-3): KAGVTQTPRYLIKTRGQQVTLSCSPISGHRSVSWYQQTPGQGLQFLFEYFSETQRNKGNFPGRFSGRQFSNSRSEMNVSTLELGDSALYLCASSFEGSGNTIYFGEGSWLTVV.

The J gene is TRBJ2-5, the V gene TRBV7-3, with 8 bases fitting TRBD1. The CDR3 contains 15 residues. CDR1 SGHTA and CDR2 FQGTGA come from the germline V gene. J was trimmed by 5 bases and V by 5 bases; bases with no gene match: 10. CDR3 loop: CASSVTGALVETQYF. In nucleotides, the CDR3 is TGTGCCAGCAGCGTGACAGGGGCTCTGGTGGAGACCCAGTACTTC.

This sequence joins TRBV19 and TRBJ1-5; D is perhaps TRBD1 (6 bases). Germline CDR1 and CDR2: LNHDA and SQIVND (reference sequence). CDR3 length equals 12 residues. Between the trimmed V and J ends, which lost 6 bases and 6 bases, there was a span of 9 bases. In DNA form, the CDR3 reads TGTGCCAGTAGGAGGGGGAGTCAGCCCCAGCATTTT. Translating it yields CASRRGSQPQHF.